This T cell receptor (beta chain) was found in a study of cytomegalovirus exposure and HLA in healthy donors. Study-level points and caveats: With further analysis later on, most CMV-associated TCR beta chains appeared HLA-restricted. Altogether, 150 to 200 TCR beta chains were recorded as cytomegalovirus-associated. Immune exposure was documented only through CMV serostatus.

With respect to this clone: Its antigen is still unknown.

Both 60 Vbeta primers and 13 Jbeta primers went into the PCR. Generated by immunoSEQ multiplex PCR, the TCRdb table keeps only in-frame clones and is missing some. The sample includes about 120,000 clones, around 76% seen only once; the top ten take 25% to 35%. Sequencing input: PBMCs. The TCR sequence derives from a man aged 60 to 69 in good health and CMV-seropositive.

CDR3 DNA: TGTGCCAGCCCTGAGGAGCCTAACTATGGCTACACCTTC. Translated: CASPEEPNYGYTF. This chain links TRBV11-2 with TRBJ1-2, with D hard to call. V lost 8 bases and J lost 0, with 10 bases in between. Germline lookup yields CDR1 SGHAT and CDR2 FQNNGV. The CDR3 sequence is 13 residues long.